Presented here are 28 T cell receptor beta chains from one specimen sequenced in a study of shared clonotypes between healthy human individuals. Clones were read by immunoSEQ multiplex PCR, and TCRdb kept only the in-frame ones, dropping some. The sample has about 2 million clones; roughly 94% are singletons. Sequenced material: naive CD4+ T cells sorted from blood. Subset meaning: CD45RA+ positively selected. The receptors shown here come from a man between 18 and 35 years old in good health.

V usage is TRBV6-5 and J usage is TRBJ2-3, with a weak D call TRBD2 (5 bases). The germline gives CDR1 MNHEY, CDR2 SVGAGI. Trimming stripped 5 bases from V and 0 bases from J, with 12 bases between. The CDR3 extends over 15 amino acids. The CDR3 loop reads CASSGRGFSTDTQYF. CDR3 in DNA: TGTGCCAGCAGTGGTCGGGGTTTTAGCACAGATACGCAGTATTTT.

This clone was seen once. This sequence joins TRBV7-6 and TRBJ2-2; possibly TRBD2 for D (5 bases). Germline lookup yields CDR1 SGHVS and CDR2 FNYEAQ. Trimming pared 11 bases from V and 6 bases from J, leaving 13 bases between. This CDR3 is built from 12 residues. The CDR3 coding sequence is TGTGCCCGCGTGGGAGCGGCCGGGGAGCTGTTTTTT. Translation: CARVGAAGELFF.

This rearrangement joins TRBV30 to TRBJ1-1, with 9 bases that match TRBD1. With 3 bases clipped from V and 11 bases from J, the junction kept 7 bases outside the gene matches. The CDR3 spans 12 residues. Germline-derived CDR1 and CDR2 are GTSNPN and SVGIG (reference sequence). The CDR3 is CAWRATGGGAFF. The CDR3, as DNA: TGTGCCTGGAGGGCAACAGGGGGCGGGGCTTTCTTT.

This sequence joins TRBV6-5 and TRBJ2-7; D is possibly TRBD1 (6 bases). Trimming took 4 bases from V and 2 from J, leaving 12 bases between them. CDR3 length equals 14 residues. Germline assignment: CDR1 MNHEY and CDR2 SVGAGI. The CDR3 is CASSLKQGPYEQYF. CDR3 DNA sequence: TGTGCCAGCAGTTTGAAACAGGGTCCCTACGAGCAGTACTTC.

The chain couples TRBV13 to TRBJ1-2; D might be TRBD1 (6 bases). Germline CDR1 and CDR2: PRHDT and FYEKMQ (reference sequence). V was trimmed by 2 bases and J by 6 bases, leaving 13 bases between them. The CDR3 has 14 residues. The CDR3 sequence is CASSLTSGVNGYTF. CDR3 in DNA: TGTGCCAGCAGCTTAACATCAGGGGTGAATGGCTACACCTTC.

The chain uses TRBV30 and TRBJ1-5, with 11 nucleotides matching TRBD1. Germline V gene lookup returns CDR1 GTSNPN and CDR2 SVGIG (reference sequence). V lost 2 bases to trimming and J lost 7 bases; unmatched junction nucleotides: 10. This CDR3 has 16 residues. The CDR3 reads CAWSTPGQGAGQPQHF. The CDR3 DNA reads TGTGCCTGGAGTACCCCCGGACAGGGGGCTGGGCAGCCCCAGCATTTT.

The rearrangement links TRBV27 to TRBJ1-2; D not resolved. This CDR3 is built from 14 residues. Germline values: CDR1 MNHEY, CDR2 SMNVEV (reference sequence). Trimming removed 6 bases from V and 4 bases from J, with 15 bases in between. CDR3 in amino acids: CASSPSRQPYGYTF. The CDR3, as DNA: TGTGCCAGCAGCCCTTCGAGGCAGCCCTATGGCTACACCTTC.

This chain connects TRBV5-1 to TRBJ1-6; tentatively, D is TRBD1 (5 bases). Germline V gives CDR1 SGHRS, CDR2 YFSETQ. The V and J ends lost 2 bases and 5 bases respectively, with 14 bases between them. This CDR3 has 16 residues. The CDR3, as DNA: TGCGCCAGCAGCTTAGGGGACGGGACGAATAATTCACCCCTCCACTTT. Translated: CASSLGDGTNNSPLHF.

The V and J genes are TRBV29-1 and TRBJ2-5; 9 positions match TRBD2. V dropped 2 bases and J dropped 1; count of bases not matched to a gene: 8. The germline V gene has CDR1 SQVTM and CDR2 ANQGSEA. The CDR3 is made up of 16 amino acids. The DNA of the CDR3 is TGCAGCGTTGAAATGGTCCCAGCGGGGGGCCAAGAGACCCAGTACTTC. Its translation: CSVEMVPAGGQETQYF. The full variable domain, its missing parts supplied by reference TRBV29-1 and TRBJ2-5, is SAVISQKPSRDICQRGTSLTIQCQVDSQVTMMFWYRQQPGQSLTLIATANQGSEATYESGFVIDKFPISRPNLTFSTLTVSNMSPEDSSIYLCSVEMVPAGGQETQYFGPGTRLLVL.

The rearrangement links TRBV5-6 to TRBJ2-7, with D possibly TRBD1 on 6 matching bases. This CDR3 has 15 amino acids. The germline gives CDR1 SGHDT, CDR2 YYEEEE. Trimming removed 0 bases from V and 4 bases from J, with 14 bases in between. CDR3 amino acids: CASSLEGAGAYEQYF. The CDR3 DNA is TGTGCCAGCAGCTTGGAAGGCGCAGGGGCTTACGAGCAGTACTTC.

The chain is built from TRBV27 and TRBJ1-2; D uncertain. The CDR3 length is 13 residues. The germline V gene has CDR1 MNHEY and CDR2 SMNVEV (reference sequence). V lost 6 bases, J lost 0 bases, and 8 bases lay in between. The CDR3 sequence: CASRSTANYGYTF. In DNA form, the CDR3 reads TGTGCCAGCAGATCCACAGCTAACTATGGCTACACCTTC.

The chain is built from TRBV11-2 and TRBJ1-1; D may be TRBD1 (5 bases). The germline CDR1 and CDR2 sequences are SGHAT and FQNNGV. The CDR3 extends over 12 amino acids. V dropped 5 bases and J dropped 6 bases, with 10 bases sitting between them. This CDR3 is CASSRKGAEAFF. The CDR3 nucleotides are TGTGCCAGCAGCCGAAAAGGGGCTGAAGCTTTCTTT. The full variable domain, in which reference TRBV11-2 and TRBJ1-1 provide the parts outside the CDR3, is EAGVAQSPRYKIIEKRQSVAFWCNPISGHATLYWYQQILGQGPKLLIQFQNNGVVDDSQLPKDRFSAERLKGVDSTLKIQPAKLEDSAVYLCASSRKGAEAFFGQGTRLTVV.

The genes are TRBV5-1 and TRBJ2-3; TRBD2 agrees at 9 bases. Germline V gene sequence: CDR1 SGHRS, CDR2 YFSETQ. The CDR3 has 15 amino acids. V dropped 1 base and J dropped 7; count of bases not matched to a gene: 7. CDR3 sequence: CASSLIAGVVNTQYF. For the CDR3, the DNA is TGCGCCAGCAGCTTGATAGCGGGAGTAGTAAATACGCAGTATTTT.

CDR3 sequence (DNA): TGTGCCAGCAGTCAGGGGACTAGCGGGGTCGGGGAGACCCAGTACTTC. Residues: CASSQGTSGVGETQYF. The gene calls are TRBV27 and TRBJ2-5, with 13 bases aligning to TRBD2. CDR1 and CDR2 from the germline V gene are MNHEY and SMNVEV (reference sequence). V gave up 5 bases and J gave up 5 bases; unmatched junction bases: 8. The CDR3 has 16 amino acids.

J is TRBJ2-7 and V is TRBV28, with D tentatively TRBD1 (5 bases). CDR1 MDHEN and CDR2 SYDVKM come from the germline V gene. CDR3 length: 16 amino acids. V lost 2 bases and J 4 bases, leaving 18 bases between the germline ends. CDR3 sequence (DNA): TGTGCCAGCAGTTTACGGACAAACAGGTTCTTGTACGAGCAGTACTTC. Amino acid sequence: CASSLRTNRFLYEQYF.

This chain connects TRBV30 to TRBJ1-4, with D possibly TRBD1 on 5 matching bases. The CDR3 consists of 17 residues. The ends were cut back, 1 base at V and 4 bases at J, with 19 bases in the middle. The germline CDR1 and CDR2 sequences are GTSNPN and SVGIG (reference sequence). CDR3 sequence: CAWSELGGDPINEKLFF. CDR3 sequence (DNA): TGTGCCTGGAGTGAGCTCGGAGGGGACCCGATTAATGAAAAACTGTTTTTT.

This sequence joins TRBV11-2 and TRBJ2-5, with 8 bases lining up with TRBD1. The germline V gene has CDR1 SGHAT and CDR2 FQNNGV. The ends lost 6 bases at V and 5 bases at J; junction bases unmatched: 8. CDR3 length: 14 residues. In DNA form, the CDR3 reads TGTGCCAGCAGTCCGACAGGGGTAAGGGAGACCCAGTACTTC. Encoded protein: CASSPTGVRETQYF.

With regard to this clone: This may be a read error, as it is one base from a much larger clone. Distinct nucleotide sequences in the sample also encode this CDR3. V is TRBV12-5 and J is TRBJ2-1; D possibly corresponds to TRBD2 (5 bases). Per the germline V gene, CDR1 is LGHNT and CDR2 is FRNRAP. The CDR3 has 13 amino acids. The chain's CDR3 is CASGLYGSVEQFF. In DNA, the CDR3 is TGCGCTAGTGGTCTCTATGGGAGTGTTGAGCAGTTCTTC.

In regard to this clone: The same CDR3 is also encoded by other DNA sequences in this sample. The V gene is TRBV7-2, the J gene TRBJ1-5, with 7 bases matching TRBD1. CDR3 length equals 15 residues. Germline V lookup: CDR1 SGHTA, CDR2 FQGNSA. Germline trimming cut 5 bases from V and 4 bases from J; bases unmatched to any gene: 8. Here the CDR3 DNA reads TGTGCCAGCAGCCTAGAAGGGGGCGGTAATCAGCCCCAGCATTTT. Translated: CASSLEGGGNQPQHF.

CDR3 amino acids: CASSLAGQGYGYTF. Here the CDR3 DNA reads TGTGCCAGCAGCCTAGCCGGCCAGGGCTATGGCTACACCTTC. This rearrangement joins TRBV6-6 to TRBJ1-2; D may be TRBD1 (5 bases). The CDR3 loop spans 14 amino acids. V lost 6 bases and J lost 4, with 15 bases in between. CDR1 is MNHNY, CDR2 SVGAGI, per germline (reference sequence).

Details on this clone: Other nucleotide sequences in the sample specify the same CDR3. The CDR3 protein is CSVRGQGTDTQYF. The CDR3 DNA reads as TGCAGCGTTCGAGGACAGGGAACAGATACGCAGTATTTT. The rearrangement uses TRBV29-1 and TRBJ2-3, with TRBD1 identical over 8 bases. There are 13 residues in the CDR3. V lost 5 bases, J lost 3 bases, and 4 bases stayed unmatched. The germline V gene encodes CDR1 SQVTM and CDR2 ANQGSEA.

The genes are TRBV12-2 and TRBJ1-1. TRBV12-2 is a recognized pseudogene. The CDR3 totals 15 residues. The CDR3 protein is CASRLEPGRRTEAFF. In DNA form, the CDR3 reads TGTGCAAGTCGCTTAGAACCGGGCAGGAGAACTGAAGCTTTCTTT.

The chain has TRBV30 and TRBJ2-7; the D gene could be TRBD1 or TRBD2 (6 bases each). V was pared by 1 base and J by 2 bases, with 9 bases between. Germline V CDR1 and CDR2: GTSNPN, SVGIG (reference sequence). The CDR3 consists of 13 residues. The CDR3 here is CAWSAGAPYEQYF. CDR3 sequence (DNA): TGTGCCTGGAGTGCGGGGGCCCCCTACGAGCAGTACTTC.

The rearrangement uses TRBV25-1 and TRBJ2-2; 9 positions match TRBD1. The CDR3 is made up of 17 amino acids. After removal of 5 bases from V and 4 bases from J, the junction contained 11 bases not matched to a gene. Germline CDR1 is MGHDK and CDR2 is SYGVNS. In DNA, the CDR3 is TGTGCCAGCAGTCTTCCACCCGGACAGGGGTCCACCGGGGAGCTGTTTTTT. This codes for CASSLPPGQGSTGELFF.

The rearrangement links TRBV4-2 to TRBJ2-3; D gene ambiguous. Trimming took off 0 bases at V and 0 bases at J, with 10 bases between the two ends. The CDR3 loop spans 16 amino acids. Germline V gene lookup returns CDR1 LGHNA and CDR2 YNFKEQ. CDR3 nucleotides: TGTGCCAGCAGCCAAGATCCGGTGGGGAGCACAGATACGCAGTATTTT. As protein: CASSQDPVGSTDTQYF.

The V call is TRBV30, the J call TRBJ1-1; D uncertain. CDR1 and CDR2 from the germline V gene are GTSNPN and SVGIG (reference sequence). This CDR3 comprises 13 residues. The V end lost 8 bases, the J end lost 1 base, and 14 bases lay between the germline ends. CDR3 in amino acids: CAANVKRNTEAFF. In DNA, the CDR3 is TGTGCCGCCAACGTGAAGCGGAACACTGAAGCTTTCTTT. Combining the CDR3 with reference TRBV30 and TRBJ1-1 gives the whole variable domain SQTIHQWPATLVQPVGSPLSLECTVEGTSNPNLYWYRQAAGRGLQLLFYSVGIGQISSEVPQNLSASRPQDRQFILSSKKLLLSDSGFYLCAANVKRNTEAFFGQGTRLTVV.

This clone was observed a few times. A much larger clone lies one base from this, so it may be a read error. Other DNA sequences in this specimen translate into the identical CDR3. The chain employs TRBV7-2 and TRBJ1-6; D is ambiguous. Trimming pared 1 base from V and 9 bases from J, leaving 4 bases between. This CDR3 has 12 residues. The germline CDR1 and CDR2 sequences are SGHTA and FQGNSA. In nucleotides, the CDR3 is TGTGCCAGCAGCTTAGATCGTTCACCCCTCCACTTT. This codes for CASSLDRSPLHF.

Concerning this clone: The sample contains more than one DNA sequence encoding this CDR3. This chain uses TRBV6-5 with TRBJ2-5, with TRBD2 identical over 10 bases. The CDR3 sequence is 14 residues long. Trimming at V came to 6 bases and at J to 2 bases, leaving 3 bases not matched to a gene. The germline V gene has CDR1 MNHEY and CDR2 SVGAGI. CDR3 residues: CASRSAGGQETQYF. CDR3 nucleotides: TGTGCCAGCAGGTCAGCGGGGGGGCAAGAGACCCAGTACTTC.